This T cell receptor (beta chain) came from a study of blood T cell repertoires in COVID-19. Across the whole study: Acute and convalescent COVID-19 samples came from the United States, Italy and Spain. The cDNA or gDNA used as material had been derived from T cells, B-cell-depleted T cells, or PBMCs.

The CDR3 extends over 17 amino acids. Between the trimmed V and J ends, which lost 3 bases and 5 bases, there was a span of 20 bases. Germline V gives CDR1 SNHLY, CDR2 FYNNEI. In the authors' methods: Amplified reference gene primers provided the basis for estimating nucleated cell counts. Here immunoSEQ multiplex PCR was the method, and the copy in TCRdb shows in-frame clones only, minus some. That table gives V, J and clone size, and the DNA gave D and trimming. The sample holds 350,000 to 450,000 clones, 85% seen once. The sequence was obtained from a woman between 18 and 29 years old with acute or convalescent COVID-19. V gene TRBV2 combines with J gene TRBJ1-5, with D perhaps TRBD1 (6 bases). The material sequenced was peripheral blood. In DNA, the CDR3 is TGTGCCAGCAGTGACTATTCGGGAGGGTCAGGGGATCAGCCCCAGCATTTT. Amino acids: CASSDYSGGSGDQPQHF. Using reference TRBV2 and TRBJ1-5 for the parts outside the CDR3, the full variable domain is EPEVTQTPSHQVTQMGQEVILRCVPISNHLYFYWYRQILGQKVEFLVSFYNNEISEKSEIFDDQFSVERPDGSNFTLKIRSTKLEDSAMYFCASSDYSGGSGDQPQHFGDGTRLSIL.